The rows below give T cell receptor beta chains drawn from one sample of a study of T cells in Graves' hyperthyroidism and ophthalmopathy. TCRdb passed the multiplex PCR reads through MiXCR, listing each CDR3 protein once. This sample has hundreds of thousands of distinct CDR3 sequences; about 15% occur once, and the top ten carry under 30%. Sequences were obtained from blood. All receptors derive from a woman under 40 with Graves' hyperthyroidism. Each CDR3 is given with its conserved first and last residue. The order of the fields is clone size, D gene, J gene, V gene, CDR3 protein, CDR3 DNA. D genes are given only for firm matches. Some rows have no size entry. The others give once, few or many, or a class for an expanded clone.

size: many; D: TRBD1; J: TRBJ2-7; V: TRBV11-3; CDR3: CASSLGHYRDREMQYF; DNA: TGTGCCAGCAGCTTAGGGCACTACCGGGACAGGGAAATGCAGTACTTC
size: few; D: .; J: TRBJ2-6; V: TRBV6-1; CDR3: CASSELETPLSSGANVLTF; DNA: TGTGCCAGCAGTGAATTAGAAACCCCCCTTAGCTCTGGGGCCAACGTCCTGACTTTC
size: many; D: TRBD2; J: TRBJ2-2; V: TRBV28; CDR3: CASSFLAANTGELFF; DNA: TGTGCCAGCAGTTTTCTAGCGGCGAACACCGGGGAGCTGTTTTTT
size: few; D: .; J: TRBJ2-7; V: TRBV29-1; CDR3: CSAGQVGEQYF; DNA: TGCAGCGCCGGCCAGGTTGGAGAGCAGTACTTC
size: few; D: TRBD1; J: TRBJ2-5; V: TRBV7-9; CDR3: CASSFRTGDMETQYF; DNA: TGTGCCAGCAGCTTCCGGACAGGGGATATGGAGACCCAGTACTTC
size: many; D: .; J: TRBJ2-7; V: TRBV5-1; CDR3: CASSLDRVHWQYF; DNA: TGCGCCAGCAGCTTGGACAGGGTCCATTGGCAGTACTTC
size: few; D: TRBD1; J: TRBJ2-2; V: TRBV6-5; CDR3: CASSYGTGVDTGELFF; DNA: TGTGCCAGCAGTTATGGGACAGGGGTCGACACCGGGGAGCTGTTTTTT
size: few; D: .; J: TRBJ2-7; V: TRBV20-1; CDR3: CSARDRPRPYEQYF; DNA: TGCAGTGCTAGAGATCGTCCGCGGCCCTACGAGCAGTACTTC
size: many; D: TRBD2; J: TRBJ2-5; V: TRBV11-2; CDR3: CASSLVAGGMETQYF; DNA: TGTGCCAGCAGCTTAGTAGCGGGAGGAATGGAGACCCAGTACTTC
size: many; D: .; J: TRBJ1-2; V: TRBV5-1; CDR3: CASSLGGTDGAGYTF; DNA: TGCGCCAGCAGCTTGGGGGGTACGGATGGTGCTGGCTACACCTTC
size: many; D: TRBD2; J: TRBJ2-5; V: TRBV7-9; CDR3: CASSTIAGGGETQYF; DNA: TGTGCCAGCAGCACAATAGCGGGAGGAGGAGAGACCCAGTACTTC
size: .; D: TRBD2; J: TRBJ2-5; V: TRBV12-3/TRBV12-4; CDR3: CASSSVGGSETQYF; DNA: TGTGCCAGCAGTTCGGTCGGCGGGAGCGAGACCCAGTACTTC
size: .; D: .; J: TRBJ1-2; V: TRBV14; CDR3: CPSSPAPGRGRGILGYTF; DNA: TGTCCCAGCAGCCCTGCACCCGGACGCGGGAGGGGTATTCTTGGCTACACCTTC
size: many; D: .; J: TRBJ2-7; V: TRBV27; CDR3: CASSLGPFSGYEQYF; DNA: TGTGCCAGCAGTTTAGGTCCCTTTTCGGGATACGAGCAGTACTTC
size: .; D: .; J: TRBJ1-4; V: TRBV30; CDR3: CVCNPDREKLFF; DNA: TGTGTCTGCAACCCGGACCGCGAAAAACTGTTTTTT
size: many; D: TRBD1; J: TRBJ1-2; V: TRBV9; CDR3: CASSVEDRGYGYTF; DNA: TGTGCCAGCAGCGTAGAGGACAGGGGCTATGGCTACACCTTC
size: .; D: TRBD1; J: TRBJ2-7; V: TRBV11-2; CDR3: CASSLLRGQGAGQYF; DNA: TGTGCCAGCAGCTTACTGCGGGGCCAGGGGGCAGGGCAGTACTTC
size: .; D: TRBD2; J: TRBJ2-3; V: TRBV6-9; CDR3: CASSYPMGGLAEHTDTQYF; DNA: TGTGCCAGCAGTTACCCAATGGGGGGACTAGCGGAGCACACAGATACGCAGTATTTT
size: few; D: TRBD1; J: TRBJ2-2; V: TRBV20-1; CDR3: CSARDSGTGDGEELFF; DNA: TGCAGTGCTAGAGATTCCGGGACAGGGGACGGCGAGGAGCTGTTTTTT
size: many; D: .; J: TRBJ2-3; V: TRBV15; CDR3: CATSRGFVGETDTQYF; DNA: TGTGCCACCAGCAGAGGCTTCGTGGGGGAGACGGATACGCAGTATTTT
size: .; D: TRBD1; J: TRBJ2-3; V: TRBV24-1; CDR3: CATSDPDRVTDTQYF; DNA: TGTGCCACCAGTGACCCAGACAGGGTGACAGATACGCAGTATTTT
size: few; D: TRBD1; J: TRBJ2-4; V: TRBV7-8; CDR3: CASRPRDSKNIQYF; DNA: TGTGCCAGCAGACCCCGGGACAGTAAAAACATTCAGTACTTC
size: many; D: .; J: TRBJ2-1; V: TRBV28; CDR3: CASSPRGARGQFF; DNA: TGTGCCAGCAGCCCCCGGGGGGCAAGGGGGCAGTTCTTC
size: many; D: TRBD2; J: TRBJ2-2; V: TRBV7-2; CDR3: CASSGREGRTGELFF; DNA: TGTGCCAGCAGCGGGCGGGAGGGCCGCACCGGGGAGCTGTTTTTT
size: few; D: TRBD2; J: TRBJ2-5; V: TRBV7-2; CDR3: CASSFPSGPETQYF; DNA: TGTGCCAGCAGCTTTCCTAGCGGACCAGAGACCCAGTACTTC
size: many; D: .; J: TRBJ1-4; V: TRBV2; CDR3: CANQPRGGTNEKLFF; DNA: TGTGCCAACCAACCGAGGGGTGGCACTAATGAAAAACTGTTTTTT
size: few; D: .; J: TRBJ1-1; V: TRBV12-3/TRBV12-4; CDR3: CASSVGYREAFF; DNA: TGTGCCAGCAGCGTAGGGTACAGAGAAGCTTTCTTT
size: .; D: .; J: TRBJ2-5; V: TRBV6-5; CDR3: CASSYGGDQETQYF; DNA: TGTGCCAGCAGTTACGGCGGCGACCAAGAGACCCAGTACTTC
size: many; D: .; J: TRBJ2-1; V: TRBV28; CDR3: CASSSGNEQFF; DNA: TGTGCCAGCAGTTCAGGCAATGAGCAGTTCTTC
size: .; D: .; J: TRBJ2-1; V: TRBV2; CDR3: CASSDEAATYNEQFF; DNA: TGTGCCAGCAGTGATGAAGCGGCTACCTACAATGAGCAGTTCTTC
size: few; D: .; J: TRBJ2-1; V: TRBV3-1; CDR3: CASNQASGGSYNEQFF; DNA: TGTGCCAGCAACCAAGCATCTGGGGGCTCCTACAATGAGCAGTTCTTC
size: few; D: .; J: TRBJ1-1; V: TRBV13; CDR3: CASSTDGLNTEAFF; DNA: TGTGCCAGCAGCACGGACGGCTTGAACACTGAAGCTTTCTTT
size: many; D: .; J: TRBJ2-5; V: TRBV7-2; CDR3: CASSLAPSRVPWRTQYF; DNA: TGTGCCAGCAGCTTAGCGCCTTCCCGGGTACCTTGGCGTACCCAGTACTTC
size: .; D: .; J: TRBJ2-3; V: TRBV4-3; CDR3: CASGFRGATQYF; DNA: TGCGCCAGCGGTTTTAGGGGTGCTACGCAGTATTTT
size: many; D: .; J: TRBJ2-2; V: TRBV20-1; CDR3: CSARDRQRNTGELFF; DNA: TGCAGTGCTAGAGACCGGCAGCGGAACACCGGGGAGCTGTTTTTT
size: few; D: .; J: TRBJ2-1; V: TRBV27; CDR3: CASSLSVSSYNEQFF; DNA: TGTGCCAGCAGTTTATCTGTTTCTAGTTACAATGAGCAGTTCTTC
size: .; D: TRBD2; J: TRBJ2-3; V: TRBV4-1; CDR3: CASSQEGSGRAMDTQYF; DNA: TGCGCCAGCAGCCAAGAAGGTAGCGGGAGGGCCATGGATACGCAGTATTTT
size: many; D: .; J: TRBJ2-7; V: TRBV28; CDR3: CASSPSGHDHEQYF; DNA: TGTGCCAGCAGTCCCTCGGGACACGACCACGAGCAGTACTTC
size: .; D: .; J: TRBJ2-3; V: TRBV12-3/TRBV12-4; CDR3: CASRPRTRLTDTQYF; DNA: TGTGCCAGCAGACCTCGGACACGACTCACAGATACGCAGTATTTT
size: many; D: TRBD1; J: TRBJ2-3; V: TRBV11-2; CDR3: CASSRGQGDTQYF; DNA: TGTGCCAGCAGCCGCGGACAGGGGGATACGCAGTATTTT
size: few; D: .; J: TRBJ2-1; V: TRBV11-3; CDR3: CASSLAAGSYNEQFF; DNA: TGTGCCAGCAGCTTAGCGGCGGGGTCCTACAATGAGCAGTTCTTC
size: many; D: TRBD1; J: TRBJ2-7; V: TRBV28; CDR3: CASTWDRGTYEQYF; DNA: TGTGCCAGCACCTGGGACAGGGGGACCTACGAGCAGTACTTC
size: few; D: .; J: TRBJ1-4; V: TRBV30; CDR3: CAWGQRGEKLFF; DNA: TGTGCCTGGGGACAGCGGGGTGAAAAACTGTTTTTT
size: .; D: TRBD2; J: TRBJ2-5; V: TRBV5-1; CDR3: CASSLQLAEETQYF; DNA: TGCGCCAGCAGCCTACAACTAGCGGAAGAGACCCAGTACTTC
size: .; D: .; J: TRBJ2-1; V: TRBV7-3; CDR3: CASSFEGGGQFF; DNA: TGTGCCAGCAGCTTTGAGGGGGGCGGGCAGTTCTTC
size: .; D: TRBD2; J: TRBJ2-7; V: TRBV9; CDR3: CASSVVAGGLYEQYF; DNA: TGTGCCAGCAGCGTAGTGGCGGGAGGGCTGTACGAGCAGTACTTC
size: few; D: TRBD1; J: TRBJ2-4; V: TRBV19; CDR3: CASTDGQGAVIQYF; DNA: TGTGCCAGTACCGATGGACAGGGCGCCGTTATTCAGTACTTC
size: many; D: .; J: TRBJ1-2; V: TRBV7-9; CDR3: CASSPTSAGGYTF; DNA: TGTGCCAGCAGCCCCACCTCGGCGGGGGGCTACACCTTC
size: many; D: .; J: TRBJ1-2; V: TRBV2; CDR3: CASRYTGPNYGYTF; DNA: TGTGCCAGCAGATATACCGGGCCGAACTATGGCTACACCTTC
size: many; D: .; J: TRBJ2-5; V: TRBV12-3/TRBV12-4; CDR3: CASSPQRGGGETQYF; DNA: TGTGCCAGCAGTCCCCAGAGGGGAGGAGGAGAGACCCAGTACTTC
size: many; D: TRBD2; J: TRBJ2-7; V: TRBV7-8; CDR3: CASSSRTSGPPYEQYF; DNA: TGTGCCAGCAGCTCACGGACTAGCGGGCCCCCCTACGAGCAGTACTTC
size: .; D: .; J: TRBJ2-1; V: TRBV28; CDR3: CASSPGPTRGEQFF; DNA: TGTGCCAGCAGCCCGGGCCCCACCCGGGGTGAGCAGTTCTTC
size: few; D: TRBD2; J: TRBJ2-7; V: TRBV27; CDR3: CASSWSGMGYEQYF; DNA: TGTGCCAGCAGTTGGAGCGGGATGGGCTACGAGCAGTACTTC
size: few; D: .; J: TRBJ2-1; V: TRBV7-9; CDR3: CASSLRTYGEQFF; DNA: TGTGCCAGCAGCTTACGGACATACGGTGAGCAGTTCTTC
size: many; D: .; J: TRBJ1-6; V: TRBV7-2; CDR3: CASSLVPRSDSPLHF; DNA: TGTGCCAGCAGCTTAGTCCCTAGAAGTGATTCACCCCTCCACTTT
size: many; D: .; J: TRBJ2-3; V: TRBV20-1; CDR3: CSARGLDTFSSTDTQYF; DNA: TGCAGTGCTAGGGGACTCGATACATTCTCTAGCACAGATACGCAGTATTTT